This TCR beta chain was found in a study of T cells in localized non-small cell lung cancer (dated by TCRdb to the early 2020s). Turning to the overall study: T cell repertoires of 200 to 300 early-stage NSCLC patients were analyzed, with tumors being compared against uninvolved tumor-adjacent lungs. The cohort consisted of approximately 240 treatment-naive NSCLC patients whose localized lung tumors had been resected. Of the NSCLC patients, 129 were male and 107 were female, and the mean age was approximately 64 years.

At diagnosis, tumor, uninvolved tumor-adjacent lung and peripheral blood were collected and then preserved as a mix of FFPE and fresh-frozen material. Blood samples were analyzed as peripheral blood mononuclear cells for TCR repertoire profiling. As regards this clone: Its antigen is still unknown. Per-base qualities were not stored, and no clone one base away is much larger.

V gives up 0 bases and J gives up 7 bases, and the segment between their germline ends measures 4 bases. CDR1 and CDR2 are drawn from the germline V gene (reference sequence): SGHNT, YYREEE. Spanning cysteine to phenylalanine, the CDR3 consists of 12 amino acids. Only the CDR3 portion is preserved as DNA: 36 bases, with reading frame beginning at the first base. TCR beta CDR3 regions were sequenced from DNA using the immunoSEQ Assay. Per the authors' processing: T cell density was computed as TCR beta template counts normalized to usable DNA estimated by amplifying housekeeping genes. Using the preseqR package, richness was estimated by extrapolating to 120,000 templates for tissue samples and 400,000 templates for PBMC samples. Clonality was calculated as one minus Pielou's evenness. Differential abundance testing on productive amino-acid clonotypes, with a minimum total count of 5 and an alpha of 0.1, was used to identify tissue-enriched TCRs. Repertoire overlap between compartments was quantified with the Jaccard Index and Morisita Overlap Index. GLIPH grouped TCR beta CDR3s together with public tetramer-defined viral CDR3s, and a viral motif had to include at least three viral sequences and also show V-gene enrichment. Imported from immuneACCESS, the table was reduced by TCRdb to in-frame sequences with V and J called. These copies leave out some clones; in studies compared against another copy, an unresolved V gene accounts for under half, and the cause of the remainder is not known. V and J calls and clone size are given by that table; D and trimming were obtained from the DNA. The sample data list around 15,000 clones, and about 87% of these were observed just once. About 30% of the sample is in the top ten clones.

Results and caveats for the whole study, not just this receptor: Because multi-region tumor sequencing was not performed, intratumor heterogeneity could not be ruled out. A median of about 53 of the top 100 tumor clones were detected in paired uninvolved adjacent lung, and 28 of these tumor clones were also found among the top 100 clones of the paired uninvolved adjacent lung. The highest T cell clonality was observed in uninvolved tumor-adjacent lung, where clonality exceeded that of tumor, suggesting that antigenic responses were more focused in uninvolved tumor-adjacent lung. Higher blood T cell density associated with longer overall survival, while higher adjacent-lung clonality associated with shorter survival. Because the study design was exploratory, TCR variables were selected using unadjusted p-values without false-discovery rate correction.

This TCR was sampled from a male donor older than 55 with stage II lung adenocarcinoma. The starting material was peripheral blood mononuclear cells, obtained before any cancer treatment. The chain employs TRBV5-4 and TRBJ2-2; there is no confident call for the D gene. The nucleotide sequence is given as TGTGCCAGCAGCTTGGGGGGCGGGGAGCTGTTTTTT. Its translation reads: CASSLGGGELFF.